The clone carrying this T cell receptor beta chain turned up a few times. Antigen unknown. The sample belongs to a study of cytomegalovirus exposure and HLA in healthy donors. Whole-study context: About 180 million T cells yielded more than 90 million unique TCR beta sequences, as an earlier analysis found. Notes on the study in general: What a later analysis reportedly showed was that an Asian-associated ancestry cluster had fewer N-insertions than the 666-donor mean.

The PCR employed 60 Vbeta primers together with 13 Jbeta primers. This table comes from immunoSEQ multiplex PCR, and its TCRdb copy is limited to in-frame clones, with some not included. The sample consists of around 130,000 clones, around 8.5% of them appearing once. Germline-derived CDR1 and CDR2 are PRHDT and FYEKMQ (reference sequence). V was trimmed by 5 bases and J by 2 bases, leaving 9 bases between them. CDR3 size: 13 residues. Sequencing was carried out using PBMCs. This chain joins TRBV13 and TRBJ1-2; possible D gene TRBD1, 5 bases. The TCR originated in a man aged 35-49 years in good health and CMV-seronegative. The CDR3 sequence is CASSQQVNYGYTF. The DNA of the CDR3 is TGTGCCAGCAGCCAACAGGTCAACTATGGCTACACCTTC.